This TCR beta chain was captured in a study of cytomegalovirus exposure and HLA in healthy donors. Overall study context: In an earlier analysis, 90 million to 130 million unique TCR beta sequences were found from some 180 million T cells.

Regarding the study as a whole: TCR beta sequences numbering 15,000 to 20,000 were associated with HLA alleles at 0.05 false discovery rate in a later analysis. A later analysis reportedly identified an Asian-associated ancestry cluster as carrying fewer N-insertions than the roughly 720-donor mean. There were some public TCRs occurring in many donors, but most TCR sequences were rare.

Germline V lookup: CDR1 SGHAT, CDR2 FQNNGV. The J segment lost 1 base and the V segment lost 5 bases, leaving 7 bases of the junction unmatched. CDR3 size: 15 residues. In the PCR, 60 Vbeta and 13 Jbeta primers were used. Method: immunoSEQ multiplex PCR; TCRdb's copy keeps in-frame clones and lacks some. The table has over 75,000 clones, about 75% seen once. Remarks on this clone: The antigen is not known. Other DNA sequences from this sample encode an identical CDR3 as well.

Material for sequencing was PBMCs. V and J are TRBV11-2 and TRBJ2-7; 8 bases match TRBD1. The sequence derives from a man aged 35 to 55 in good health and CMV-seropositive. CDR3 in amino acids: CASSPGQGPSYEQYF. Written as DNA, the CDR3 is TGTGCCAGCAGCCCCGGACAGGGCCCGTCCTACGAGCAGTACTTC.